This is a list of T cell receptor beta chains from one sample in a study of cytomegalovirus exposure and HLA in healthy donors. Assay: immunoSEQ multiplex PCR; the TCRdb copy retains only in-frame clones and omits some. This table has fewer than 90,000 clones, around 76% appearing once. Sequencing was carried out using PBMCs. Every receptor here comes from a man in his thirties or forties in good health and CMV-seropositive. The CDR3 runs from the conserved cysteine through the conserved F or W. A D gene is named only where the DNA matches it firmly. For some rows the clone size is stated as once, few or many, or as a class when expanded; others skip it.

j_call: TRBJ2-1
d_call: .
v_call: TRBV6-1
clone_size: .
cdr3_aa: CASSRQGNEQFF
cdr3_nt: TGTGCCAGCAGTAGGCAGGGTAATGAGCAGTTCTTC

j_call: TRBJ1-2
d_call: .
v_call: TRBV19
clone_size: .
cdr3_aa: CASTQNYGYTF
cdr3_nt: TGTGCCAGTACTCAGAACTATGGCTACACCTTC

j_call: TRBJ2-7
d_call: .
v_call: TRBV27
clone_size: .
cdr3_aa: CASSLFPPRSGSSYEQYF
cdr3_nt: TGTGCCAGCAGTTTATTTCCCCCAAGATCGGGGAGCTCCTACGAGCAGTACTTC

j_call: TRBJ1-1
d_call: .
v_call: TRBV18
clone_size: .
cdr3_aa: CASSPETTGNTEAFF
cdr3_nt: TGTGCCAGCTCACCCGAGACCACAGGGAACACTGAAGCTTTCTTT

j_call: TRBJ2-7
d_call: .
v_call: TRBV11-2
clone_size: .
cdr3_aa: CASSLARESGYEQYF
cdr3_nt: TGTGCCAGCAGCCTAGCGCGGGAATCGGGATACGAGCAGTACTTC

j_call: TRBJ1-1
d_call: TRBD1
v_call: TRBV6-1
clone_size: .
cdr3_aa: CAVQKGQGAFF
cdr3_nt: TGTGCCGTTCAAAAGGGACAGGGAGCTTTCTTT

j_call: TRBJ2-1
d_call: .
v_call: TRBV5-1
clone_size: few
cdr3_aa: CASSLDLGAGSPEQFF
cdr3_nt: TGCGCCAGCAGCTTGGATCTAGGGGCGGGGTCCCCTGAGCAGTTCTTC

j_call: TRBJ1-2
d_call: .
v_call: TRBV2
clone_size: .
cdr3_aa: CASSGEGIDGYTF
cdr3_nt: TGTGCCAGCAGTGGGGAGGGTATAGATGGCTACACCTTC

j_call: TRBJ2-2
d_call: .
v_call: TRBV19
clone_size: few
cdr3_aa: CASSIGSSGELFF
cdr3_nt: TGTGCCAGTAGTATCGGTTCCTCCGGGGAGCTGTTTTTT

j_call: TRBJ2-2
d_call: .
v_call: TRBV9
clone_size: .
cdr3_aa: CASSVEQGTGELFF
cdr3_nt: TGTGCCAGCAGCGTCGAACAGGGAACCGGGGAGCTGTTTTTT

j_call: TRBJ2-7
d_call: .
v_call: TRBV7-9
clone_size: .
cdr3_aa: CASTRGQAYEQYF
cdr3_nt: TGTGCCAGCACCCGAGGACAAGCCTACGAGCAGTACTTC

j_call: TRBJ1-2
d_call: .
v_call: TRBV6-1
clone_size: .
cdr3_aa: CASVTGTTYGYTF
cdr3_nt: TGTGCCAGCGTTACAGGAACTACCTATGGCTACACCTTC

j_call: TRBJ2-2
d_call: TRBD1
v_call: TRBV7-3
clone_size: .
cdr3_aa: CASRGQSNTGELFF
cdr3_nt: TGTGCCAGCAGGGGACAGTCGAACACCGGGGAGCTGTTTTTT

j_call: TRBJ1-1
d_call: .
v_call: TRBV5-8
clone_size: few
cdr3_aa: CASSLRQAEAFF
cdr3_nt: TGTGCCAGCAGCTTGCGGCAGGCTGAAGCTTTCTTT

j_call: TRBJ2-1
d_call: .
v_call: TRBV28
clone_size: .
cdr3_aa: CASSFRGAQFF
cdr3_nt: TGTGCCAGCAGTTTTCGGGGGGCGCAGTTCTTC

j_call: TRBJ1-4
d_call: TRBD1
v_call: TRBV18
clone_size: .
cdr3_aa: CASSRNPGTGREKLFF
cdr3_nt: TGTGCCAGCTCCCGAAATCCCGGGACAGGGCGTGAAAAACTGTTTTTT

j_call: TRBJ2-4
d_call: .
v_call: TRBV7-3
clone_size: .
cdr3_aa: CASSSNGRESNIQYF
cdr3_nt: TGTGCCAGCAGCTCCAACGGTCGGGAATCAAACATTCAGTACTTC

j_call: TRBJ2-2
d_call: .
v_call: TRBV21-1
clone_size: .
cdr3_aa: CASSKVLAGGRDTGELFF
cdr3_nt: TGTGCCAGCAGCAAAGTACTAGCGGGGGGTCGCGACACCGGGGAGCTGTTTTTT

j_call: TRBJ1-5
d_call: .
v_call: TRBV7-9
clone_size: .
cdr3_aa: CASSKQGFPSPQHF
cdr3_nt: TGTGCCAGCAGCAAACAGGGTTTTCCGTCTCCCCAGCATTTT

j_call: TRBJ2-7
d_call: .
v_call: TRBV4-3
clone_size: .
cdr3_aa: CASSFIGQGSSYEQYF
cdr3_nt: TGCGCCAGCAGCTTTATTGGCCAGGGTTCGTCCTACGAGCAGTACTTC

j_call: TRBJ2-3
d_call: .
v_call: TRBV18
clone_size: .
cdr3_aa: CASSSGLGTDTQYF
cdr3_nt: TGTGCCAGCTCATCGGGACTTGGCACAGATACGCAGTATTTT

j_call: TRBJ2-1
d_call: TRBD2
v_call: TRBV29-1
clone_size: once
cdr3_aa: CSARLAVYNEQFF
cdr3_nt: TGCAGCGCGCGACTAGCGGTATACAATGAGCAGTTCTTC